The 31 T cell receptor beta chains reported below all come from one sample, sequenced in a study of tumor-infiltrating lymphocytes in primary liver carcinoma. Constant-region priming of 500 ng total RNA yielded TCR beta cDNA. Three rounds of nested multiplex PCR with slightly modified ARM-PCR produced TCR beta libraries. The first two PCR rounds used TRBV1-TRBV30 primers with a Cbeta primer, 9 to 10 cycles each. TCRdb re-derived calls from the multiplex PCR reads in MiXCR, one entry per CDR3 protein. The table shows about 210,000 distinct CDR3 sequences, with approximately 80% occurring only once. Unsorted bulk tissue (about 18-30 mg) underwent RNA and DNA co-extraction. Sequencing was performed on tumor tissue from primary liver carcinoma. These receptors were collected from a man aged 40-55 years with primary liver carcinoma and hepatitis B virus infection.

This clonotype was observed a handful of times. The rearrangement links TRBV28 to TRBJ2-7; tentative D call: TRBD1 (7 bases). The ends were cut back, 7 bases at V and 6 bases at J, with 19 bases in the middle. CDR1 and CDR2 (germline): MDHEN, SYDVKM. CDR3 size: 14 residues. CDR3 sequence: CASTRRGLSSEQYF. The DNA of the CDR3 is TGTGCCAGCACTCGGAGGGGGCTTTCCAGCGAGCAGTACTTC. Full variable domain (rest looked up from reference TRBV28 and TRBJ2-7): DVKVTQSSRYLVKRTGEKVFLECVQDMDHENMFWYRQDPGLGLRLIYFSYDVKMKEKGDIPEGYSVSREKKERFSLILESASTNQTSMYLCASTRRGLSSEQYFGPGTRLTVT.

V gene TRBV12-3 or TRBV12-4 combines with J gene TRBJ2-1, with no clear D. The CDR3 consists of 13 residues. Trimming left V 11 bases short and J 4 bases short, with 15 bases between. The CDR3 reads CACTSLVYNEQFF. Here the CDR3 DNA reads TGTGCCTGCACTTCCCTCGTTTACAATGAGCAGTTCTTC.

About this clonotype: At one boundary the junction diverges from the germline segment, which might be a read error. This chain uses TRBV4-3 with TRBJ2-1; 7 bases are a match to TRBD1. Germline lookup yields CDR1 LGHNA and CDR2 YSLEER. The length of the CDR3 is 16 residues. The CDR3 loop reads CASNQDVGGRYNEQFF. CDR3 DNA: TGCGCCAGCAACCAAGATGTAGGGGGCCGGTACAATGAGCAGTTCTTC.

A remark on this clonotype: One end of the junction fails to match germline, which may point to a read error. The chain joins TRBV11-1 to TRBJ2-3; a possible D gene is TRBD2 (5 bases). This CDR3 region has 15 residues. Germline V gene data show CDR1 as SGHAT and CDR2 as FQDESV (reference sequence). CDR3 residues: CASSLPRESADTQYF. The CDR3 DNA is TGTGCCAGCAGTTTGCCGAGGGAGAGTGCAGATACGCAATATTTT.

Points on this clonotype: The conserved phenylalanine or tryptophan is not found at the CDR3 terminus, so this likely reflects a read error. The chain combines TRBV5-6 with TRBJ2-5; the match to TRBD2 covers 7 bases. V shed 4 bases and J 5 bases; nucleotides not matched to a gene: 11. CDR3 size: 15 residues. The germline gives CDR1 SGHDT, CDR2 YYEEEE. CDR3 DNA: TGTGCCAGCAGCCTCAAGGGGATGGGAGGGGAGACCCAGTACTTA. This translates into CASSLKGMGGETQYL.

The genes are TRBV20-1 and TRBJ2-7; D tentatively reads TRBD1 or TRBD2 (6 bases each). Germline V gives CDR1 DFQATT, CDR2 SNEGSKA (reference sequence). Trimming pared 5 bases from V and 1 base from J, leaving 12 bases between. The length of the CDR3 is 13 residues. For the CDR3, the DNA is TGCAGTGCTCCCCGGGGGCAGTCCTACGAGCAGTACTTC. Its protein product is CSAPRGQSYEQYF.

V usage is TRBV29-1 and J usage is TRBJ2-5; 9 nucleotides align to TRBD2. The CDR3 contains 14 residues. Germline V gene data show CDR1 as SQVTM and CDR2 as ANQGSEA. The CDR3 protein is CRLEDKASGETQYF. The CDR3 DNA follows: TGCAGGCTTGAAGATAAGGCTAGCGGGGAAACCCAGTACTTC.

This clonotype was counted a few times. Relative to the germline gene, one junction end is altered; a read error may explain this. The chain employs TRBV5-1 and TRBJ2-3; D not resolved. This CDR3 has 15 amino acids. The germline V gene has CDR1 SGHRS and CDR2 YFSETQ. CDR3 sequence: CASSLASANTDTQYF. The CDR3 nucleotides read TGCGCCAGCAGTTTGGCCAGCGCCAACACAGATACGCAGTATTTT.

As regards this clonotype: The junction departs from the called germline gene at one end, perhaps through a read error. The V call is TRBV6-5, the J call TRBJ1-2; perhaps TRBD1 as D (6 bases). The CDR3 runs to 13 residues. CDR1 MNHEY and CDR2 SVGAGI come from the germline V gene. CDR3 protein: CVSSPQGAVGYAF. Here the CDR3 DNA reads TGTGTCAGCAGCCCACAGGGCGCGGTCGGCTACGCCTTC.

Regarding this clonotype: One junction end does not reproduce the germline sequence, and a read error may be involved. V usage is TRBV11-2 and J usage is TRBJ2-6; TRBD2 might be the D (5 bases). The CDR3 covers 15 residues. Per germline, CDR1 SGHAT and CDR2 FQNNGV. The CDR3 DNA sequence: TGTGCCACTCAGCGGCCGCGCTCTTGGGCCAACGTCCTGACTTTT. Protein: CATQRPRSWANVLTF.

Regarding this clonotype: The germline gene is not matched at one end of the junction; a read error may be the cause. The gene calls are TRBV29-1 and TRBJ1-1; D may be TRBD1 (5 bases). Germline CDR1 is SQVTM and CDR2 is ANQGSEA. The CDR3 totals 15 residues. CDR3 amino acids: CGESRGWGMNTEALF. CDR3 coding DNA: TGCGGCGAGTCAAGGGGCTGGGGAATGAACACTGAAGCTCTCTTT.

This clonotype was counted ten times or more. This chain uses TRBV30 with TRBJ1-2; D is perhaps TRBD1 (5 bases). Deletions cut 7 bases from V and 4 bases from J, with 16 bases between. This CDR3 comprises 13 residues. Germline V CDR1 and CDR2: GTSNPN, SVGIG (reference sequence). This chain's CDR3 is CASPRGPAYGYTF. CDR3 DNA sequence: TGTGCCTCCCCACGGGGACCCGCCTATGGCTACACCTTC.

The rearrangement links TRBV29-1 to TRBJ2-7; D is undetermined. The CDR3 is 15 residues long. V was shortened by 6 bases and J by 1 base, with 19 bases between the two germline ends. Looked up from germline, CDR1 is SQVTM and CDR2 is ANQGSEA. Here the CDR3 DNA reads TGCAGCGTACGGCCTACCAGGATCAAGTCCTACGAGCAGTACTTC. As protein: CSVRPTRIKSYEQYF.

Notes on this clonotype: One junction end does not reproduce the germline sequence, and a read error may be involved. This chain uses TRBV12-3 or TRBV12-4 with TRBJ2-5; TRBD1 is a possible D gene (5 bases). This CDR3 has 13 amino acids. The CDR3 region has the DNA TGTGCCAGCTGTTTAGGGGATACGGAGACCCAGTACTTC. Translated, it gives CASCLGDTETQYF.

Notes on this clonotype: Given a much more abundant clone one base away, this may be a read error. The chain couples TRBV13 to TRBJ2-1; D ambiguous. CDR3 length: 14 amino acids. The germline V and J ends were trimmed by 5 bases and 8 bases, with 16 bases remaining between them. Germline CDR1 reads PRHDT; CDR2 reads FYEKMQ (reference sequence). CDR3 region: CASSRSMSFDEQFF. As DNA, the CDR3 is TGTGCCAGCAGCCGCTCGATGAGCTTCGATGAGCAGTTCTTC.

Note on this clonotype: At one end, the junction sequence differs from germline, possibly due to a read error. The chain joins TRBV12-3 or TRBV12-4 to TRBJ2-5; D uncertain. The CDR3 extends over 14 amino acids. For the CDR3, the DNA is TGTGCCAGCAGTTTTTCGAGGAATGAGGAGACCCAATACTTC. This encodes CASSFSRNEETQYF.

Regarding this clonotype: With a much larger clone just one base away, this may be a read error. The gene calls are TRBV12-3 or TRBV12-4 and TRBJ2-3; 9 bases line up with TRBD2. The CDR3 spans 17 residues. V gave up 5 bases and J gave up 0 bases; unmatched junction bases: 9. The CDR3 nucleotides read TGTGCCAGCAGTCCTAGCGGGAACCGTGTTAGCACAGATACGCAGTATTTT. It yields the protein CASSPSGNRVSTDTQYF.

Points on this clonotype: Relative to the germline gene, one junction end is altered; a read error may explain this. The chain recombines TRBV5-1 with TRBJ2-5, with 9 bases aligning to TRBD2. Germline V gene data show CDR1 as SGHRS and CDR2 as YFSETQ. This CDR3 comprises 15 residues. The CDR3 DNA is TGCGCCTGCAGCTTAGGTAGCGGGGGTCAAGAGACCCAGTACTTC. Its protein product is CACSLGSGGQETQYF.

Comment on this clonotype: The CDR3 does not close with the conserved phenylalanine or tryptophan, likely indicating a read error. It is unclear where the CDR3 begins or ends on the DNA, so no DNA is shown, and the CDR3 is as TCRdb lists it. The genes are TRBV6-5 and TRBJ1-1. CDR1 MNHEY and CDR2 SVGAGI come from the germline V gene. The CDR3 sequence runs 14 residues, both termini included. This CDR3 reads CASSYQRAYAEAFL.

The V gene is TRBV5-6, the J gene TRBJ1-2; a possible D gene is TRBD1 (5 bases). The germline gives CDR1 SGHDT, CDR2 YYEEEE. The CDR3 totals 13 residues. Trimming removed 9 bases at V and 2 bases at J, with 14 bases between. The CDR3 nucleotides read TGTGCCAACAGGTTGACAGCAAACTATGGCTACACCTTC. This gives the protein CANRLTANYGYTF.

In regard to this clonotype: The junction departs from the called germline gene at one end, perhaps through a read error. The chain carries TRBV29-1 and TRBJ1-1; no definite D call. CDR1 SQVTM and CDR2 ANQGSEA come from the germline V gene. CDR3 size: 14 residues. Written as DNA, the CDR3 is TGCAGCGTCGTCAGAGGGAGGGTGAACACTGAAGCTTTCTTC. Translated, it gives CSVVRGRVNTEAFF.

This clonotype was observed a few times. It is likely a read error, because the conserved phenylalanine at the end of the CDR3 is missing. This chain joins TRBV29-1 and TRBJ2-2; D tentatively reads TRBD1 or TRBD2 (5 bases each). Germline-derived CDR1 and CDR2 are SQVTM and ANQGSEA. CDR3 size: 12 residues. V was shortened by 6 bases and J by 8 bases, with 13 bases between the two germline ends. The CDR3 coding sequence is TGCAGCGTGCCTGAGGGGAGTGGGGAGCTGTTTTAT. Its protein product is CSVPEGSGELFY.

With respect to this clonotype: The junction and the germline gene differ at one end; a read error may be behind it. CDR3 protein: CASSITGAPNYGYTF. CDR3 in DNA: TGTGCCAGCAGCATTACAGGGGCGCCTAACTATGGATACACCTTC. The chain has TRBV6-2 or TRBV6-3 and TRBJ1-2; 7 nucleotides align to TRBD1. Germline values: CDR1 MNHEY, CDR2 SVGEGT. The CDR3 has 15 residues.

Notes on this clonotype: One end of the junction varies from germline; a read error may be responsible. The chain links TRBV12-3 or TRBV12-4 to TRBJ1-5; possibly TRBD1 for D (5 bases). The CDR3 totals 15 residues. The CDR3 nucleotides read TGTGCCAGCACGCGGGGCATCGCAGTAAATCAGCTCCAGCATTTT. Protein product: CASTRGIAVNQLQHF.

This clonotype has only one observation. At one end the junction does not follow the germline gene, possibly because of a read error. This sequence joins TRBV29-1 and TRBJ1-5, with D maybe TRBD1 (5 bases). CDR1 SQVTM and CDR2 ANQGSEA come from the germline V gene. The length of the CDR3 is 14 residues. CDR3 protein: CSVGYTGNRQPEHF. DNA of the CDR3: TGCAGCGTTGGTTACACTGGGAACCGACAGCCCGAGCATTTT.

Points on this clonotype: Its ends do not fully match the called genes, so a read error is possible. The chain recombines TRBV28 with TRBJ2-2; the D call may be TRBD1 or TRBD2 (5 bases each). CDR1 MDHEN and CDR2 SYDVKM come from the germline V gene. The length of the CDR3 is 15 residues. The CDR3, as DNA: TGTGCCACCAGCCCCGCCGGGACGGACGTTGGGGAGCTGTTCTTT. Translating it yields CATSPAGTDVGELFF.

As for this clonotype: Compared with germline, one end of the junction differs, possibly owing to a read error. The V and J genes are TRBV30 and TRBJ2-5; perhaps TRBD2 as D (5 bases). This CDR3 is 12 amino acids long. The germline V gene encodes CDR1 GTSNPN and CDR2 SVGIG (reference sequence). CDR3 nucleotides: TGTGACTGGAGTGAAATGAGGGAGACCCACTACTTC. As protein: CDWSEMRETHYF.

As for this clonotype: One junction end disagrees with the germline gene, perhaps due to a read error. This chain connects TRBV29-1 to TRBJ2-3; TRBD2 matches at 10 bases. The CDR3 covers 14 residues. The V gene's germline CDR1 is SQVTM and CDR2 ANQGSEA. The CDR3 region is CCVILAGVTDTQYF. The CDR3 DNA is TGCTGCGTCATTCTAGCGGGAGTAACAGATACGCAGTATTTT.

The chain's CDR3 is CASSPILAGRPSEQFF. CDR3 nucleotides: TGTGCCAGCAGTCCTATCTTAGCGGGACGCCCTAGTGAGCAGTTCTTC. The chain recombines TRBV6-5 with TRBJ2-1; 8 bases match TRBD2. V was clipped by 5 bases and J by 9 bases; unmatched bases: 15. The CDR3 runs to 16 residues. CDR1 and CDR2 from the germline V gene are MNHEY and SVGAGI.

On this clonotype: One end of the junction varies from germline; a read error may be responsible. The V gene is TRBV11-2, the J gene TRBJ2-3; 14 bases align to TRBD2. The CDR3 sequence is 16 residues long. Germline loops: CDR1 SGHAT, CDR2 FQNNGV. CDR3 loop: CASNSGLAGVLDTQYF. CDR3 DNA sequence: TGTGCCAGCAACTCGGGACTAGCGGGAGTGTTGGATACACAGTATTTT.

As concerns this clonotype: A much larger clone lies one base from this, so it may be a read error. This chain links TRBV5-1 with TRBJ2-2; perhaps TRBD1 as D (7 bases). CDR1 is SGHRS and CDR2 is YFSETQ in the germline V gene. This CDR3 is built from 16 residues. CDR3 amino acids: CASSDPSRGDTGQLFF. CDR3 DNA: TGCGCCAGCTCAGACCCGTCCAGGGGGGACACCGGGCAGCTGTTTTTT.